Listed below are T cell receptor beta chains from one sample, sequenced in a study of CD8 T cells in ankylosing spondylitis. TCRdb reanalysed the 5' RACE reads using MiXCR and keeps one entry per CDR3 protein. The profile shows 200,000 to 250,000 distinct CDR3 sequences, less than 9.5% of them singletons. Sequencing was done on a sample of blood, either unsorted or a sorted T cell fraction (not recorded which). All receptors come from a female donor with ankylosing spondylitis or in good health (not recorded which). CDR3s include the opening cysteine and the closing phenylalanine or tryptophan. D genes are given only for firm matches. Where a row states a size, it is once, few, many or the class of an expanded clone; other rows omit it.

CDR3,DNA,V,J,D,size
CASRESRELFF,TGTGCCAGCAGGGAGTCGAGGGAGCTGTTTTTT,TRBV6-2/TRBV6-3,TRBJ2-2,.,many
CASSRVQETQYF,TGTGCCAGCAGCCGGGTTCAAGAGACCCAGTACTTC,TRBV6-6,TRBJ2-5,.,many
CASTRGPGGTDTQYF,TGTGCCAGCACCCGCGGGCCTGGTGGCACAGATACGCAGTATTTT,TRBV7-3,TRBJ2-3,.,many
CASSQGTALLYEQFF,TGCGCCAGCAGCCAAGGGACAGCGCTCCTTTATGAGCAGTTCTTC,TRBV4-3,TRBJ2-1,.,many
CASSLGLAVRSEQFF,TGCGCCAGCAGCTTAGGACTAGCGGTGCGGAGTGAGCAGTTCTTC,TRBV5-1,TRBJ2-1,TRBD2,many
CASSLVAFNYQFF,TGTGCCAGCAGCTTGGTGGCATTCAACTACCAGTTCTTC,TRBV5-5,TRBJ2-1,.,many
CASSLNFRDLTDTQYF,TGTGCCAGCAGCTTAAACTTCCGGGACCTCACAGATACGCAGTATTTT,TRBV11-3,TRBJ2-3,.,many
CASSYTTGEAFF,TGTGCCAGCAGTTACACGACAGGTGAAGCTTTCTTT,TRBV6-5,TRBJ1-1,.,many
CASRNSGGEDKNIQYF,TGTGCCAGCCGAAACTCAGGGGGCGAGGACAAAAACATTCAGTACTTC,TRBV12-3/TRBV12-4,TRBJ2-4,TRBD1,many
CASSGDRAPSYNEQFF,TGTGCCAGCAGCGGGGACAGGGCCCCGTCCTACAATGAGCAGTTCTTC,TRBV5-4,TRBJ2-1,TRBD1,many
CSARWWSWVRQGTEAFF,TGCAGTGCTAGGTGGTGGAGCTGGGTACGACAGGGGACAGAAGCTTTCTTT,TRBV20-1,TRBJ1-1,TRBD1,many
CSARQGVGELFF,TGCAGCGCCAGACAGGGGGTTGGGGAGCTGTTTTTT,TRBV29-1,TRBJ2-2,TRBD1,many
CASSVEGEGQPQHF,TGTGCCAGCAGCGTAGAGGGGGAGGGTCAGCCCCAGCATTTT,TRBV9,TRBJ1-5,.,many
CASSPQGDSHEQFF,TGTGCCAGCAGCCCCCAGGGGGACTCTCATGAGCAGTTCTTC,TRBV7-2,TRBJ2-1,.,many
CASSLGAPGGTGELFF,TGTGCCAGCAGTTTGGGCGCCCCAGGGGGAACCGGGGAGCTGTTTTTT,TRBV12-3/TRBV12-4,TRBJ2-2,TRBD1,.
CSVSSGYNEQFF,TGCAGTGTCTCAAGCGGGTACAATGAGCAGTTCTTC,TRBV20-1,TRBJ2-1,.,many
CASSDLEPPSYEQYF,TGTGCCAGCAGCGACCTTGAACCGCCCTCCTACGAGCAGTACTTC,TRBV7-2,TRBJ2-7,.,many
CASSNRTVANYGYTF,TGTGCCAGTAGTAATAGGACAGTAGCTAACTATGGCTACACCTTC,TRBV19,TRBJ1-2,.,few
CSASPGAVSDYEQYF,TGCAGTGCTTCCCCCGGTGCAGTATCCGACTACGAGCAGTACTTC,TRBV20-1,TRBJ2-7,.,many
CASTLGETQYF,TGTGCCAGCACCTTGGGAGAGACCCAGTACTTC,TRBV12-3/TRBV12-4,TRBJ2-5,.,many
CAISDPRENIQYF,TGTGCCATCAGTGACCCGAGGGAAAACATTCAGTACTTC,TRBV10-3,TRBJ2-4,.,many
CASSVHGSSYNSPLHF,TGTGCCAGCAGTGTCCATGGAAGCTCCTATAATTCACCCCTCCACTTT,TRBV12-3/TRBV12-4,TRBJ1-6,.,once
CASSALAGAPSHEQFF,TGCGCCAGCAGCGCACTAGCGGGAGCCCCGTCCCATGAGCAGTTCTTC,TRBV4-1,TRBJ2-1,TRBD2,few
CASSTDRYSYNEQFF,TGTGCCAGCAGCACTGACCGGTACTCCTACAATGAGCAGTTCTTC,TRBV7-2,TRBJ2-1,.,many
CASSPRGGGMETQYF,TGTGCCAGCAGCCCCCGCGGCGGTGGGATGGAGACCCAGTACTTC,TRBV7-2,TRBJ2-5,.,many
CASSLSGNTEAFF,TGTGCCAGCAGCTTATCGGGGAACACTGAAGCTTTCTTT,TRBV7-9,TRBJ1-1,.,many